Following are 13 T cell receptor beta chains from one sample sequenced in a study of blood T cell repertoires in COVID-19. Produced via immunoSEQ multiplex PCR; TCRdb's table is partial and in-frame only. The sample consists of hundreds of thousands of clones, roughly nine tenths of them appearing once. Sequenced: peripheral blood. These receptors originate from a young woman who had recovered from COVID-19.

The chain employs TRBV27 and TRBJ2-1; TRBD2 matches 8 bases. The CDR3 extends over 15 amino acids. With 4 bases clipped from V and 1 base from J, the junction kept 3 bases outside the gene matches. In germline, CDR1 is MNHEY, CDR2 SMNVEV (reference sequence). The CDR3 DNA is TGTGCCAGCAGTTCACCGGGAGGGTCCTACAATGAGCAGTTCTTC. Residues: CASSSPGGSYNEQFF.

This chain's CDR3 is CASSEAGGSGETQYF. The CDR3 DNA reads TGTGCCAGCAGCGAGGCGGGAGGGAGTGGAGAGACCCAGTACTTC. V and J are TRBV9 and TRBJ2-5; TRBD2 matches 9 bases. The J segment lost 4 bases and the V segment lost 3 bases, leaving 7 bases of the junction unmatched. Germline CDR1 reads SGDLS; CDR2 reads YYNGEE. The CDR3 is 15 amino acids.

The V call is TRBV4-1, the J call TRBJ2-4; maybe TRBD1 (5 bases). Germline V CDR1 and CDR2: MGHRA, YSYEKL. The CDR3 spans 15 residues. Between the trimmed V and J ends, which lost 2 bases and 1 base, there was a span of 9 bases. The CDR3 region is CASSQTPGAKNIQYF. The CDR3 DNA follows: TGCGCCAGCAGCCAAACCCCAGGGGCCAAAAACATTCAGTACTTC.

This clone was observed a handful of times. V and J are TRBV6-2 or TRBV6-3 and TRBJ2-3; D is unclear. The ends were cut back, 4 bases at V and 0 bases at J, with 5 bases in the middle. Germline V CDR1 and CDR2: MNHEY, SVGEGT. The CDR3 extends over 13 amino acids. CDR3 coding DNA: TGTGCCAGCAGTTCGACTAGCACAGATACGCAGTATTTT. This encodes CASSSTSTDTQYF.

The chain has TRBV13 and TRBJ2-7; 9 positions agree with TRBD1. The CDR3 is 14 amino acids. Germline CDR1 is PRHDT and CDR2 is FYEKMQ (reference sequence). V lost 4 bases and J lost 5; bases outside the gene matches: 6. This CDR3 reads CASSSGTGSHEQYF. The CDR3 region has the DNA TGTGCCAGCAGCTCCGGGACAGGGAGCCACGAGCAGTACTTC.

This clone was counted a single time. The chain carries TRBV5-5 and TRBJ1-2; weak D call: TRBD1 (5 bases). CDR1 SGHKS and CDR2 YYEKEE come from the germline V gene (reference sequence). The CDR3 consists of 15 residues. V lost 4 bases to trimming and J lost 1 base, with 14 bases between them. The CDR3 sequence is CASSHPLGVNYGYTF. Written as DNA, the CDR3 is TGTGCCAGCAGCCATCCCCTAGGGGTTAACTATGGCTACACCTTC. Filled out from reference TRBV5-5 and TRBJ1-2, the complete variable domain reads DAGVTQSPTHLIKTRGQQVTLRCSPISGHKSVSWYQQVLGQGPQFIFQYYEKEERGRGNFPDRFSARQFPNYSSELNVNALLLGDSALYLCASSHPLGVNYGYTFGSGTRLTVV.

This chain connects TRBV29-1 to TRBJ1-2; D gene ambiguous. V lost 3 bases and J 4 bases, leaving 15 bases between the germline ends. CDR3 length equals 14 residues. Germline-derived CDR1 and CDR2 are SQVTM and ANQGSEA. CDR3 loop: CSVDRYRSTYGYTF. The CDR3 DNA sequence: TGCAGCGTTGATCGGTACAGATCAACCTATGGCTACACCTTC.

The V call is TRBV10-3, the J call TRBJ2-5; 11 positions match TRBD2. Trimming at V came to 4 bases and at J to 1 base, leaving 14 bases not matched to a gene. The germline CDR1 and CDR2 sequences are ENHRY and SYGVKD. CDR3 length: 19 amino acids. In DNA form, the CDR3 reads TGTGCCATCAGTGTGGAATACCGTGGACTAGCGGGTACCCAAGAGACCCAGTACTTC. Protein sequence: CAISVEYRGLAGTQETQYF.

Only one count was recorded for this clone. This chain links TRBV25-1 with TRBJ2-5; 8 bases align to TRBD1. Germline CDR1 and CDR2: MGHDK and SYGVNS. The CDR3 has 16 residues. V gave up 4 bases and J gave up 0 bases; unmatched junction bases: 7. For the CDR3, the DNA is TGTGCCAGCAGTGCGCGGACAGGGCCTGACCAAGAGACCCAGTACTTC. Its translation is CASSARTGPDQETQYF.

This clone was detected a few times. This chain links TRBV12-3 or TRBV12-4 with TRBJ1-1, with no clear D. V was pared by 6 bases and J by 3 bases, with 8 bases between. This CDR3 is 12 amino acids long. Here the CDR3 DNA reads TGTGCCAGCAGCTTCCCTTACACTGAAGCTTTCTTT. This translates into CASSFPYTEAFF.

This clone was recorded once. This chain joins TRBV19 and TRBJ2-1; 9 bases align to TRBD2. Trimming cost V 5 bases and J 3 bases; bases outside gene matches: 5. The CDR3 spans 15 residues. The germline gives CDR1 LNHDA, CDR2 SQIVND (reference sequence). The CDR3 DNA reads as TGTGCCAGTAGTCTTAGCGGGAGTGGCTACAATGAGCAGTTCTTC. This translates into CASSLSGSGYNEQFF.

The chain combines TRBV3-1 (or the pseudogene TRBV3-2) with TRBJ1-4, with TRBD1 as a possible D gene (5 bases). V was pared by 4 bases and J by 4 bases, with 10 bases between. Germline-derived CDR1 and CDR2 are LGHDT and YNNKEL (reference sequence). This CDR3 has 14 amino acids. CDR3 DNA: TGTGCCAGCAGCCTGGTGGGGGGTAATGAAAAACTGTTTTTT. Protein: CASSLVGGNEKLFF.

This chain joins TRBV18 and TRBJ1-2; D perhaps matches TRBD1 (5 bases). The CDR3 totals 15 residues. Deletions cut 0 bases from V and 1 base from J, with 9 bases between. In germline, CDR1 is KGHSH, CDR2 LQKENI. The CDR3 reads CASSPPGGDNYGYTF. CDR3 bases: TGTGCCAGCTCACCACCGGGGGGGGATAACTATGGCTACACCTTC.